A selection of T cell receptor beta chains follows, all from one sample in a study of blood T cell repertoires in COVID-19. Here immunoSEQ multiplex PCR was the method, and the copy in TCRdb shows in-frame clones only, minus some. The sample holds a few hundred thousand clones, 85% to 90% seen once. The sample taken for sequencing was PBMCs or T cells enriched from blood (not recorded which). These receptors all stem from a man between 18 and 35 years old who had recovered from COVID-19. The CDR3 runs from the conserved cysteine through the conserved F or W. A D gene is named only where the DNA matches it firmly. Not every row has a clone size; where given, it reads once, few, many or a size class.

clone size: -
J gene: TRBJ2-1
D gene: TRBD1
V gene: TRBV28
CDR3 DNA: TGTGCCAGCAGTTTAATAGGACAGGGTATTCATAATGAGCAGTTCTTC
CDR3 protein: CASSLIGQGIHNEQFF

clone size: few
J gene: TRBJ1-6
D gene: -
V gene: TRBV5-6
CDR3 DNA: TGTGCCAGCAGCAGAGGGGGAAATTCACCCCTCCACTTT
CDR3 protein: CASSRGGNSPLHF

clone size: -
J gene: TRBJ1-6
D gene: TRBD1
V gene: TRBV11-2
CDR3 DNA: TGTGCCAGCAGCTCCCAGGGGGCTCCAGCTTCACCCCTCCACTTT
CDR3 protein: CASSSQGAPASPLHF

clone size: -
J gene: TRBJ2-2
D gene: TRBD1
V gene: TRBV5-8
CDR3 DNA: TGTGCCAGCAGATTCAAAACAGGGGGCGTCATCACCGGGGAGCTGTTTTTT
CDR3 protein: CASRFKTGGVITGELFF

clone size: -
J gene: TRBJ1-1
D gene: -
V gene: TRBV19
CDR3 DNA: TGTGCCAGTAGCCGCCGGTGGGACATGAACACTGAAGCTTTCTTT
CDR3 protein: CASSRRWDMNTEAFF

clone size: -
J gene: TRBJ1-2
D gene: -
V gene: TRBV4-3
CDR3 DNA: TGCGCCAGCAGCCAACCGGGACAAAACTATGGCTACACCTTC
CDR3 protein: CASSQPGQNYGYTF

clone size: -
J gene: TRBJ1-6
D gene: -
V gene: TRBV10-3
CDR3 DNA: TGTGCCACCGACAGTTTGAATTCACCCCTCCACTTT
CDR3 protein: CATDSLNSPLHF

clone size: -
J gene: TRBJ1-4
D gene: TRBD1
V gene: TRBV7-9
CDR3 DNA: TGTGCCAGCAGCTCTCGACAGGGGATTGAGGCAACTAATGAAAAACTGTTTTTT
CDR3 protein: CASSSRQGIEATNEKLFF

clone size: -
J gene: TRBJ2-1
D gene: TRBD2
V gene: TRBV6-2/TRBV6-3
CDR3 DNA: TGTGCCAGCAGTTATAGGCTAGCGGGAGGGCGGAATGAGCAGTTCTTC
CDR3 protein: CASSYRLAGGRNEQFF

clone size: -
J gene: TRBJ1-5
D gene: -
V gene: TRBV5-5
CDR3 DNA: TGTGCCAGCAGCTTGGGGGTGGGGAGGGAACCCCCCGATCAGCCCCAGCATTTT
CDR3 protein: CASSLGVGREPPDQPQHF

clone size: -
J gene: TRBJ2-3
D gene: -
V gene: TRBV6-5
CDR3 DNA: TGTGCCAGCCAGGCAGGGGCCGCACCAGATACGCAGTATTTT
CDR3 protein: CASQAGAAPDTQYF

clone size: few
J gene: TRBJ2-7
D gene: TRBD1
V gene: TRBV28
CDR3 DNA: TGTGCCAGCAGTTCGGGACAGGGCTACGAGCAGTACTTC
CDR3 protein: CASSSGQGYEQYF

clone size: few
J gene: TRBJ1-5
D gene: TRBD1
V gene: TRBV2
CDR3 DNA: TGTGCCAGCAGGAGGGACAGCCTGGATAGCAATCAGCCCCAGCATTTT
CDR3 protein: CASRRDSLDSNQPQHF

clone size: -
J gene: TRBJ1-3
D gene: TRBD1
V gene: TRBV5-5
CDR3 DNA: TGTGCCAGCAGCTCCCGGACAGGGAACAGAAACACCATATATTTT
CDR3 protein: CASSSRTGNRNTIYF

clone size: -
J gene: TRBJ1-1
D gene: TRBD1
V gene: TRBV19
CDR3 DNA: TGTGCCAGTAGTAGGGATGACAGGGGCACGTATGGCACTGAAGCTTTCTTT
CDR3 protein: CASSRDDRGTYGTEAFF

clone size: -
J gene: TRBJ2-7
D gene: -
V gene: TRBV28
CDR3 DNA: TGTGCCAGCAGTAGCGTCCCCTTGCCTCACGAGCAGTACTTC
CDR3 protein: CASSSVPLPHEQYF

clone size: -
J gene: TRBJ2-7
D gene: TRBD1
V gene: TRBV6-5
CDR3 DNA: TGTGCCAGTCAGGTCGGGACAGGGCCCTACGAGCAGTACTTC
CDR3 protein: CASQVGTGPYEQYF

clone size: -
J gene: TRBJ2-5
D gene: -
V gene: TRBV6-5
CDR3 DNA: TGTGCCAGCAGTAGGGGGTGGGGTCCCCAAGAGACCCAGTACTTC
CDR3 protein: CASSRGWGPQETQYF

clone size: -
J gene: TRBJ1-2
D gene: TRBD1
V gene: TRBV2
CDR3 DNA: TGTGCCAGCAGTGGGGACAGGGGTCCCAGACCCTATGGCTACACCTTC
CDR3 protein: CASSGDRGPRPYGYTF

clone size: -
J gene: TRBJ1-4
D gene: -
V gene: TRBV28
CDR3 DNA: TGTGCCAGCAGTCCCACCCCGGCAGGGCGAAAACTGTTTTTT
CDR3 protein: CASSPTPAGRKLFF

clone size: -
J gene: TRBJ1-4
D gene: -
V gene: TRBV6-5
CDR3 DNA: TGTGCCAGCAACCAGGGGTGGGCTCGAGAAAAACTGTTTTTT
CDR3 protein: CASNQGWAREKLFF

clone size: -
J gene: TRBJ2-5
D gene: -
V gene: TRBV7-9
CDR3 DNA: TGTGCCAGCAGCTCCGTGTCCGAGACCCAGTACTTC
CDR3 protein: CASSSVSETQYF